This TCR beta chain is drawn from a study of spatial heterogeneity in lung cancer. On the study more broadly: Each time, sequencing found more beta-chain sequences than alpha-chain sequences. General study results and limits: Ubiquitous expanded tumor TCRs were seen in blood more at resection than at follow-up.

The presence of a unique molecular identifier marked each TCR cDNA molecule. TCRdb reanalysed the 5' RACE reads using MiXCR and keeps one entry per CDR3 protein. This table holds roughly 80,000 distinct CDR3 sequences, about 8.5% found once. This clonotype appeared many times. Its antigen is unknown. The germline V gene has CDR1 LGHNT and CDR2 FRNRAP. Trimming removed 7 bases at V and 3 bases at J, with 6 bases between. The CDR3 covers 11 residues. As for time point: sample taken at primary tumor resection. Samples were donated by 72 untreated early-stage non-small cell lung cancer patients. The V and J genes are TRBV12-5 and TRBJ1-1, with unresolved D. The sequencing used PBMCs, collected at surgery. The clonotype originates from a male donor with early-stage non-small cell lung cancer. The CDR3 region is CASDGDTEAFF. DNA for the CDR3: TGTGCTAGTGACGGGGACACTGAAGCTTTCTTT.